This is a list of T cell receptor beta chains from one sample in a study of regulatory T cells in long-lasting Graves disease. TCRdb redid the calling of the multiplex PCR reads with MiXCR, one entry per CDR3 protein. In the table there are around 500,000 distinct CDR3 sequences, roughly 13% of which are singletons. These records were also assigned to another study, of T cells in Graves' hyperthyroidism and ophthalmopathy.

The material was peripheral blood mononuclear cells (PBMCs), obtained at new diagnosis, from a patient treated with antithyroid drugs. These receptors were collected from a man aged 30-40 years with Graves disease. CDR3s include the opening cysteine and the closing phenylalanine or tryptophan. The order of the fields is CDR3 protein, J gene, V gene.

CSARTTGMGLYF TRBJ2-5 TRBV20-1
CASSLRGSNNEQFF TRBJ2-1 TRBV2
CSARLAGVSEQYF TRBJ2-7 TRBV29-1
CAWGRGTGELFF TRBJ2-2 TRBV30
CASSQGTDYNEQFF TRBJ2-1 TRBV19
CASSQATDISPLHF TRBJ1-6 TRBV5-1
CASSGRSTEAFF TRBJ1-1 TRBV6-1
CASSLARGGGPLKGELFF TRBJ2-2 TRBV11-2
CAISESGGTGQPQHF TRBJ1-5 TRBV10-3
CASSLAPTSYEQYF TRBJ2-7 TRBV5-5
CASSQGLAGAYNEQFF TRBJ2-1 TRBV7-9
CASSDEQQFF TRBJ2-1 TRBV25-1
CASSQRLDRGYTF TRBJ1-2 TRBV3-1
CASGPLGDDGELFF TRBJ2-2 TRBV12-3/TRBV12-4
CASNLRGPYNEQFF TRBJ2-1 TRBV7-6
CSVEEGETTYEQYF TRBJ2-7 TRBV29-1
CSASSYNEQFF TRBJ2-1 TRBV20-1
CSATTRPGGSTDTQYF TRBJ2-3 TRBV20-1
CASSIQGPRGYTF TRBJ1-2 TRBV13
CSASTRETEAFF TRBJ1-1 TRBV20-1
CASGLVLGRTYEQYF TRBJ2-7 TRBV12-5
CASSRGRLEQYF TRBJ2-7 TRBV5-1
CATSDFGGSGDYGYTF TRBJ1-2 TRBV24-1
CASSFGQGIGYTF TRBJ1-2 TRBV7-2
CASSFLSGVMPQHF TRBJ1-5 TRBV12-3/TRBV12-4
CASSQDLTKAGTDTQYF TRBJ2-3 TRBV3-1
CASGGISGELFF TRBJ2-2 TRBV7-3
CASSQASTGGYGYTF TRBJ1-2 TRBV4-2
CASSLGRGMSLDTQYF TRBJ2-3 TRBV7-9
CASSLGAGVYEQYF TRBJ2-7 TRBV7-7
CASSVAQSGGNTGELFF TRBJ2-2 TRBV9
CASSELGTAGLFF TRBJ2-2 TRBV6-1
CSAPLAGLTDTQYF TRBJ2-3 TRBV20-1
CAIGGGETDTQYF TRBJ2-3 TRBV10-3
CASSLEQGTYNEQFF TRBJ2-1 TRBV11-3
CASSPLGDRMQAFF TRBJ1-1 TRBV5-1
CASSDTSGLYEQYF TRBJ2-7 TRBV11-2
CASSYSPGSRGYTF TRBJ1-2 TRBV6-2/TRBV6-3
CASSLIRDGNEKLFF TRBJ1-4 TRBV18
CASIGQNTEAFF TRBJ1-1 TRBV6-1
CASKYTGELFTDTQYF TRBJ2-3 TRBV5-1
CASSYSDGFDYGYTF TRBJ1-2 TRBV6-6
CSARAGASAGELFF TRBJ2-2 TRBV20-1
CASGAGFTEAFF TRBJ1-1 TRBV12-5